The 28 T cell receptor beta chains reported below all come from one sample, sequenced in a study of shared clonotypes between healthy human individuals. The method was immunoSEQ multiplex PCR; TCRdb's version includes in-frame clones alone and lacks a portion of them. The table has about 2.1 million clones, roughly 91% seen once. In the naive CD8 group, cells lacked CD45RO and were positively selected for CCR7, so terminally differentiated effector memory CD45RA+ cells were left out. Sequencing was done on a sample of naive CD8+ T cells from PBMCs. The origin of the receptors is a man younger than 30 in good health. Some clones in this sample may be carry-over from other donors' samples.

CDR3 in amino acids: CASRKRKGSYSNQPQHF. CDR3 nucleotide sequence: TGTGCCAGCAGGAAGAGGAAGGGGTCCTATAGCAATCAGCCCCAGCATTTT. The chain recombines TRBV21-1 with TRBJ1-5; the table calls TRBD1, which could not be checked here. TRBV21-1 is classified as a pseudogene. CDR3 length: 17 residues.

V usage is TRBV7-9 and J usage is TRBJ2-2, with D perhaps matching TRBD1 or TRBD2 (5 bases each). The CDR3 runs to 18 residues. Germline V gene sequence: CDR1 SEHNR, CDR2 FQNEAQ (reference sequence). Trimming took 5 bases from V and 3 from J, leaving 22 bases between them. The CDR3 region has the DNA TGTGCCAGCAGCGCAGGCGACTCCCTGGGGGTGGACACCGGGGAGCTGTTTTTT. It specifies CASSAGDSLGVDTGELFF. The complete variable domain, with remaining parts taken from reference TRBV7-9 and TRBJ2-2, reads DTGVSQNPRHKITKRGQNVTFRCDPISEHNRLYWYRQTLGQGPEFLTYFQNEAQLEKSRLLSDRFSAERPKGSFSTLEIQRTEQGDSAMYLCASSAGDSLGVDTGELFFGEGSRLTVL.

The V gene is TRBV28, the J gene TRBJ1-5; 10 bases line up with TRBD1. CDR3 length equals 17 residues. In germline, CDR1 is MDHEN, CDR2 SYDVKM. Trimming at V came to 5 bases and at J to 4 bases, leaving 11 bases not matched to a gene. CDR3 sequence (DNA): TGTGCCAGCAGTGTACCGGGACAGGGGATTGCAAATCAGCCCCAGCATTTT. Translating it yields CASSVPGQGIANQPQHF.

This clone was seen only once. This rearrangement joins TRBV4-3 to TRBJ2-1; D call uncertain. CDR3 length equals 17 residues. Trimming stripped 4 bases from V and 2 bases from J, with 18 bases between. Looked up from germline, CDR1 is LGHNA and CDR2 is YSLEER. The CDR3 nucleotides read TGCGCCAGCAGCCCAAACTCCAGATCATCTACCTACAATGAGCAGTTCTTC. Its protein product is CASSPNSRSSTYNEQFF.

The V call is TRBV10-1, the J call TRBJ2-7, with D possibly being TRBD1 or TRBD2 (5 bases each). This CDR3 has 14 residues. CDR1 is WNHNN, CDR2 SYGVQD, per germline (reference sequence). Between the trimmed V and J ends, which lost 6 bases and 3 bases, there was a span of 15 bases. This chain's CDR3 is CASRAGTTFYEQYF. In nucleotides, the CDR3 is TGCGCCAGCAGGGCCGGGACCACCTTCTACGAGCAGTACTTC.

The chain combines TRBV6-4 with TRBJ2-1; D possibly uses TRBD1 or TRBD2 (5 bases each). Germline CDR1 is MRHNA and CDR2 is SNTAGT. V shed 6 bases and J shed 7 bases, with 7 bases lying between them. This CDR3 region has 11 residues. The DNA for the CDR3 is TGTGCCAGCAGGAGGGGAAATGAGCAGTTCTTC. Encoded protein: CASRRGNEQFF.

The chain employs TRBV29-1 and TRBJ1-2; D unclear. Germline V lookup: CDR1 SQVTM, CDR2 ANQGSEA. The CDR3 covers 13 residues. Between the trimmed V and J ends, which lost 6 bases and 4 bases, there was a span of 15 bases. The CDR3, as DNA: TGCAGCGTCCTTCGACCCGACGGCTATGGCTACACCTTC. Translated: CSVLRPDGYGYTF.

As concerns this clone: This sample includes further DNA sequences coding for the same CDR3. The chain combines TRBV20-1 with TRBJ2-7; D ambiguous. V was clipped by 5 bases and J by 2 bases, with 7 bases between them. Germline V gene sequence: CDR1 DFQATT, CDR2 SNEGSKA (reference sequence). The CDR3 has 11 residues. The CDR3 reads CSAGETYEQYF. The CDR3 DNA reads TGCAGTGCTGGCGAGACCTACGAGCAGTACTTC.

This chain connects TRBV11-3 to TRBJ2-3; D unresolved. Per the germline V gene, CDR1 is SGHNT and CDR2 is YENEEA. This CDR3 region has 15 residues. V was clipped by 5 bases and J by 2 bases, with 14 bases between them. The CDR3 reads CASSPSRAFTDTQYF. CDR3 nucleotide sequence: TGTGCCAGCAGCCCATCTAGGGCGTTCACAGATACGCAGTATTTT.

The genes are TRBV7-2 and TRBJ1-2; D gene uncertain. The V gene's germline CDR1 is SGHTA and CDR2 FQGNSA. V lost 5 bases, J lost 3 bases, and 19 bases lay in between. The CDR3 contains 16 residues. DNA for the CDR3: TGTGCCAGCAGCCCTCCCAGGTCGTGGTCGCACTATGGCTACACCTTC. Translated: CASSPPRSWSHYGYTF.

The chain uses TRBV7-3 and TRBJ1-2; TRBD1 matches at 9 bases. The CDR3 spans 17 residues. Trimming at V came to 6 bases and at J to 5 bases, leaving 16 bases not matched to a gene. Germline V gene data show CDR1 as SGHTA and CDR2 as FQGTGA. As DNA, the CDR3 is TGTGCCAGCAGTCCAACAGGGGGCAACGCTCCTATGTATGGCTACACCTTC. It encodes CASSPTGGNAPMYGYTF.

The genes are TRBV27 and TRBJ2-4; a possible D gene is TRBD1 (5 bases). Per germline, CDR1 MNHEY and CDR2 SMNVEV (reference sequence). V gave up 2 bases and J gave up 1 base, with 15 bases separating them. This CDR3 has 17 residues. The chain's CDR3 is CASSLTHITGAKNIQYF. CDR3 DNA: TGTGCCAGCAGTTTAACCCATATAACAGGTGCCAAAAACATTCAGTACTTC.

The CDR3 sequence: CASSYRSLSGANVLTF. The CDR3 nucleotides are TGTGCCAGCAGTTACCGCAGCCTCTCTGGGGCCAACGTCCTGACTTTC. The chain links TRBV6-5 to TRBJ2-6; D is undetermined. Germline V gene sequence: CDR1 MNHEY, CDR2 SVGAGI. CDR3 length: 16 amino acids. The ends were cut back, 2 bases at V and 0 bases at J, with 8 bases in the middle.

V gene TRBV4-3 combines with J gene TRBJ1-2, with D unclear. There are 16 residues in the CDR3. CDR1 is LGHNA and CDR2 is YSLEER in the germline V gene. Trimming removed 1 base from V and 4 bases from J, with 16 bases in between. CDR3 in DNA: TGCGCCAGCAGCCAAGGGGTGGCAGGACCTAGCTATGGCTACACCTTC. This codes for CASSQGVAGPSYGYTF.

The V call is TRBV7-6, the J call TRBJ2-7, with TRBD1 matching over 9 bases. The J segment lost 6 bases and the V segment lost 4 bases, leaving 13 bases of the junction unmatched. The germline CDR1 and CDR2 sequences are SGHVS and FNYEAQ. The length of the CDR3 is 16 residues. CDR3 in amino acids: CASSSTNDRGFIEQYF. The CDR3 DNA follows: TGTGCCAGCAGCTCTACAAATGACAGGGGGTTTATCGAGCAGTACTTC.

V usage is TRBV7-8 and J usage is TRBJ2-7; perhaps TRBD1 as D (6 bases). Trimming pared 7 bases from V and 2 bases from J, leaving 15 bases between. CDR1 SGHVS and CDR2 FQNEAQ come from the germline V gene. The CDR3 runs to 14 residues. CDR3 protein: CASTPAGVTYEQYF. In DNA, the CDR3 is TGTGCCAGCACCCCGGCAGGGGTAACCTACGAGCAGTACTTC.

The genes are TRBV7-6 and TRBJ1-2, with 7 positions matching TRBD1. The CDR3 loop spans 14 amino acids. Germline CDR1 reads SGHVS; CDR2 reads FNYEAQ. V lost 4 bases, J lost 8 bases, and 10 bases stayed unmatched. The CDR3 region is CASSSLGGVLGYTF. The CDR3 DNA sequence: TGTGCCAGCAGCTCCTTAGGGGGCGTGTTGGGCTACACCTTC.

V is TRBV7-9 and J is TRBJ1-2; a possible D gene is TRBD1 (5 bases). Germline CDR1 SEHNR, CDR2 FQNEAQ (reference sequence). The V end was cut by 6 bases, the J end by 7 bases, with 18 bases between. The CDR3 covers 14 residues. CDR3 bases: TGTGCCAGCAGTTCGGGATGGCAGGGTGGTGGCTACACCTTC. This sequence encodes CASSSGWQGGGYTF. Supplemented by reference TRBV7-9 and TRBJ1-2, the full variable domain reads DTGVSQNPRHKITKRGQNVTFRCDPISEHNRLYWYRQTLGQGPEFLTYFQNEAQLEKSRLLSDRFSAERPKGSFSTLEIQRTEQGDSAMYLCASSSGWQGGGYTFGSGTRLTVV.

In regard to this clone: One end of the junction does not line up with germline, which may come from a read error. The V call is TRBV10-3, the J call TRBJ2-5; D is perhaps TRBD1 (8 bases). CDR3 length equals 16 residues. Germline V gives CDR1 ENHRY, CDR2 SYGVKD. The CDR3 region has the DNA TGTGCCGTCAGAAGCGGGACAGGACCCCCCGGGGAGACCCAGTACTTC. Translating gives CAVRSGTGPPGETQYF.

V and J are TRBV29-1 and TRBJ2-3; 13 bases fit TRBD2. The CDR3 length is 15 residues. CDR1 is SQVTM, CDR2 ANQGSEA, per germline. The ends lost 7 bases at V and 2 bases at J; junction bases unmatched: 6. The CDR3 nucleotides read TGCAGCGCCCCGGGACTAGCGGGAACCACAGATACGCAGTATTTT. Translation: CSAPGLAGTTDTQYF.

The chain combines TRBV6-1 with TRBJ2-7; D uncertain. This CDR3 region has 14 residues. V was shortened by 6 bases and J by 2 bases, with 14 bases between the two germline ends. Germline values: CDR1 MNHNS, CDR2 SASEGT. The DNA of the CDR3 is TGTGCCAGCAGAAGACTGGAACCGACCTACGAGCAGTACTTC. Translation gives CASRRLEPTYEQYF.

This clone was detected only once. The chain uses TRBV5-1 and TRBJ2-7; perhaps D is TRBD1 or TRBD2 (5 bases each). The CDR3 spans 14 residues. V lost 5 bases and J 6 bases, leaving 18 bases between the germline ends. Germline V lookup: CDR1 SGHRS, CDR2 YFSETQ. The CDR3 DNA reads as TGCGCCAGCAGAGCCGGGACCGAAGGGCTCGAGCAGTACTTC. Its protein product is CASRAGTEGLEQYF.

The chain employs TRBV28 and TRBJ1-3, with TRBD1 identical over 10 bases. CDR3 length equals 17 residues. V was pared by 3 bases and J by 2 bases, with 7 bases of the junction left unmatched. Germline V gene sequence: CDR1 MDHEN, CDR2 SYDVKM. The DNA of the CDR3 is TGTGCCAGCAGTTTCCTACTGACAGGGGGCCCTGGAAACACCATATATTTT. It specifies CASSFLLTGGPGNTIYF.

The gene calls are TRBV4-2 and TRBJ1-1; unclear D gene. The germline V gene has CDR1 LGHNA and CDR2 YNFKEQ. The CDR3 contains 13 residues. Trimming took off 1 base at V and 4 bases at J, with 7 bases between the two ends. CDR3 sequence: CASSQGEGTEAFF. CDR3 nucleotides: TGTGCCAGCAGCCAAGGAGAAGGCACTGAAGCTTTCTTT.

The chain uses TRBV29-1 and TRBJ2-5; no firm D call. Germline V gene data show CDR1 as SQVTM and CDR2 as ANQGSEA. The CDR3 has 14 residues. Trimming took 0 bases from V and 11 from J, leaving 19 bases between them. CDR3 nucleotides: TGCAGCGTTGAAGATCCCCCTCAGAGTGATGAGCAGTACTTC. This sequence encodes CSVEDPPQSDEQYF.

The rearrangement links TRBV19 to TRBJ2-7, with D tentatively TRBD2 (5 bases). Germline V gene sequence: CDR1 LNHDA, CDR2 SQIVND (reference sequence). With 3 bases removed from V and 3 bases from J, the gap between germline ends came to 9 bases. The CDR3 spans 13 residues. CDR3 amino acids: CASSITAVYEQYF. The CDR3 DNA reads TGTGCCAGTAGTATTACAGCGGTCTACGAGCAGTACTTC. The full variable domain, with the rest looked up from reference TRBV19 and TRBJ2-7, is DGGITQSPKYLFRKEGQNVTLSCEQNLNHDAMYWYRQDPGQGLRLIYYSQIVNDFQKGDIAEGYSVSREKKESFPLTVTSAQKNPTAFYLCASSITAVYEQYFGPGTRLTVT.

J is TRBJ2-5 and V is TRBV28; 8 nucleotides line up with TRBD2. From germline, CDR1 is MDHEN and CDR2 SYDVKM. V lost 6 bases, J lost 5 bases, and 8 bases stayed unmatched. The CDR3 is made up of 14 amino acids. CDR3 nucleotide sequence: TGTGCCAGCAGAGACGGGAGGGCAGTTGAGACCCAGTACTTC. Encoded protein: CASRDGRAVETQYF.

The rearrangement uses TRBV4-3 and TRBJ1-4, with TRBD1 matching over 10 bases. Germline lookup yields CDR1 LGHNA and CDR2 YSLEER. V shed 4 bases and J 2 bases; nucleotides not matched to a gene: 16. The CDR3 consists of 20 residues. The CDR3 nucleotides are TGCGCCAGCAGCCTAGTCCTTCCGGGACAGGGGATCGGCACTAATGAAAAACTGTTTTTT. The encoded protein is CASSLVLPGQGIGTNEKLFF.